These 29 T cell receptor beta chains originate from one sample sequenced in a study of T cells in Graves' hyperthyroidism and ophthalmopathy (dated by TCRdb to about 2019). Library preparation was by multiplex PCR. These reads were obtained on an Illumina HiSeq 2000. The TCR beta CDR3 regions were amplified from the RNA transcripts. For the first round of RT-PCR on the TCR CDR3, the HTBI primer set was used together with the Qiagen OneStep RT-PCR kit. TCRdb ran its own pipeline on the public reads, namely fastp trimming at Q25 and MiXCR clone calling, and kept in-frame beta chains. Each entry is one CDR3 protein sequence, shown with its most common DNA and genes. Here the sample has more than 550,000 distinct CDR3 sequences; approximately 15% occur a single time. Around 15% of the sample comes from the top ten. Source material: blood. Every receptor here comes from a man aged 45 to 65 with Graves' hyperthyroidism.

This chain connects TRBV20-1 to TRBJ2-7, with 10 bases matching TRBD2. The CDR3 spans 14 residues. The ends lost 6 bases at V and 2 bases at J; junction bases unmatched: 7. The germline gives CDR1 DFQATT, CDR2 SNEGSKA (reference sequence). Here the CDR3 DNA reads TGCAGTGCAAGGATTAGCGGGAGGACCTACGAGCAGTACTTC. Translation gives CSARISGRTYEQYF.

The chain joins TRBV12-3 or TRBV12-4 to TRBJ2-6, with 7 bases matching TRBD1. This CDR3 region has 17 residues. With V trimmed by 1 base and J by 2 bases, 5 bases remained unmatched. The CDR3 DNA reads as TGTGCCAGCAGTTTAGGACAGGGTGGAACTGGGGCCAACGTCCTGACTTTC. Its translation: CASSLGQGGTGANVLTF.

The J gene is TRBJ2-6, the V gene TRBV18; D is tentatively TRBD1 or TRBD2 (5 bases each). Germline CDR1 KGHSH, CDR2 LQKENI. This CDR3 is built from 17 residues. The V and J ends lost 7 bases and 0 bases respectively, with 16 bases between them. CDR3 sequence: CASFRQSLASGANVLTF. The DNA of the CDR3 is TGTGCCAGCTTCAGACAGTCCCTAGCCTCTGGGGCCAACGTCCTGACTTTC.

The chain uses TRBV20-1 and TRBJ2-1, with D unresolved. The germline CDR1 and CDR2 sequences are DFQATT and SNEGSKA (reference sequence). Trimming cost V 5 bases and J 9 bases, with 11 bases left between them. This CDR3 region has 11 residues. This CDR3 is CSAVRVGEQFF. CDR3 DNA sequence: TGCAGTGCTGTCCGAGTTGGTGAGCAGTTCTTC.

This clonotype was counted only a few times. This chain uses TRBV20-1 with TRBJ2-5; D perhaps matches TRBD2 (6 bases). The CDR3 totals 16 residues. From germline, CDR1 is DFQATT and CDR2 SNEGSKA (reference sequence). V lost 1 base, J lost 4 bases, and 19 bases lay in between. This CDR3 reads CSARAPSVDPSETQYF. CDR3 in DNA: TGCAGTGCTAGAGCACCTAGCGTAGATCCGTCAGAGACCCAGTACTTC.

There are a few counts of this clonotype. The chain links TRBV27 to TRBJ2-1; D possibly matches TRBD1 or TRBD2 (6 bases each). Germline values: CDR1 MNHEY, CDR2 SMNVEV (reference sequence). The CDR3 has 16 residues. V dropped 2 bases and J dropped 4 bases, with 15 bases sitting between them. CDR3 amino acids: CASSLTGGWLYNEQFF. In DNA form, the CDR3 reads TGTGCCAGCAGTTTAACCGGGGGCTGGCTTTACAATGAGCAGTTCTTC.

This clonotype was seen ten or more times. The chain carries TRBV7-2 and TRBJ2-3; tentative D call: TRBD2 (7 bases). Germline V lookup: CDR1 SGHTA, CDR2 FQGNSA. V was shortened by 0 bases and J by 0 bases, with 10 bases between the two germline ends. The CDR3 is 16 residues long. The CDR3, as DNA: TGTGCCAGCAGCTTAGCGCGGGGGCGAAGCACAGATACGCAGTATTTT. Its protein product is CASSLARGRSTDTQYF.

This clonotype was recorded at least ten times. The gene calls are TRBV2 and TRBJ2-4, with TRBD1 identical over 8 bases. V was pared by 2 bases and J by 6 bases, with 3 bases of the junction left unmatched. Germline V lookup: CDR1 SNHLY, CDR2 FYNNEI. This CDR3 has 14 amino acids. The CDR3 here is CASSERQGINIQYF. DNA of the CDR3: TGTGCCAGCAGTGAAAGACAGGGGATAAACATTCAGTACTTC.

The chain has TRBV13 and TRBJ1-5, with TRBD1 matching over 8 bases. This CDR3 is built from 14 residues. The junction had 6 bases not matched to a gene; V was cut back by 6 bases and J by 5 bases. Germline V gene data show CDR1 as PRHDT and CDR2 as FYEKMQ (reference sequence). CDR3 protein: CASSKDRGHQPQHF. DNA of the CDR3: TGTGCCAGCAGTAAAGACAGGGGACATCAGCCCCAGCATTTT.

This clonotype was seen at least ten times. The V call is TRBV13, the J call TRBJ1-2, with a possible D match to TRBD1 (5 bases). Deletions cut 5 bases from V and 6 bases from J, with 16 bases between. The CDR3 is made up of 14 amino acids. The V gene's germline CDR1 is PRHDT and CDR2 FYEKMQ (reference sequence). In nucleotides, the CDR3 is TGTGCCAGCAGCGGCGGCTCCGGGACGCATGGCTACACCTTC. It encodes CASSGGSGTHGYTF.

This clonotype has at least ten counts. This chain uses TRBV12-3 or TRBV12-4 with TRBJ2-3, with TRBD2 matching over 12 bases. V shed 4 bases, J shed 3 bases, and the junction held 11 bases outside the gene matches. The CDR3 length is 18 residues. The DNA of the CDR3 is TGTGCCAGCAGTTCCCGGGGCGCGACTAGCGGGAGAACAGATACGCAGTATTTT. Translating it yields CASSSRGATSGRTDTQYF.

The chain recombines TRBV30 with TRBJ1-3, with D unclear. The CDR3 is made up of 13 amino acids. V shed 2 bases and J shed 4 bases, with 9 bases lying between them. Germline-derived CDR1 and CDR2 are GTSNPN and SVGIG (reference sequence). This CDR3 reads CAWSRREGNTIYF. CDR3 in DNA: TGTGCCTGGAGTCGAAGGGAGGGAAACACCATATATTTT.

J is TRBJ2-5 and V is TRBV7-2, with D possibly called TRBD1 or TRBD2 (6 bases each). CDR1 and CDR2 from the germline V gene are SGHTA and FQGNSA. The CDR3 is 13 residues long. The V and J ends lost 6 bases and 5 bases respectively, with 13 bases between them. Here the CDR3 reads CASSLKGGETQYF. The CDR3 coding sequence is TGTGCCAGCAGTTTAAAGGGGGGCGAGACCCAGTACTTC.

This clonotype was counted at least ten times. The chain carries TRBV27 and TRBJ2-1; 9 bases are a match to TRBD2. Trimming took 0 bases from V and 2 from J; bases not matched to a gene: 8. In germline, CDR1 is MNHEY, CDR2 SMNVEV (reference sequence). The CDR3 loop spans 18 amino acids. As DNA, the CDR3 is TGTGCCAGCAGTTTATCTCCTGTTGAGCGGGAGGCCTACAATGAGCAGTTCTTC. It encodes CASSLSPVEREAYNEQFF.

Many counts were recorded for this clonotype. J is TRBJ2-7 and V is TRBV12-3 or TRBV12-4; D perhaps matches TRBD2 (6 bases). V was shortened by 0 bases and J by 5 bases, with 17 bases between the two germline ends. The CDR3 loop spans 16 amino acids. The CDR3, as DNA: TGTGCCAGCAGTTTAGCGGGGCGGGGCGCGGGCAACGAGCAGTACTTC. The encoded protein is CASSLAGRGAGNEQYF.

In its sample, this clonotype was seen a few times. The V gene is TRBV12-3 or TRBV12-4, the J gene TRBJ1-1; 8 bases align to TRBD1. V lost 5 bases, J lost 11 bases, and 7 bases stayed unmatched. This CDR3 region has 12 residues. The CDR3 spells CASSARGRGAFF. CDR3 in DNA: TGTGCCAGCAGTGCCAGGGGGCGCGGGGCTTTCTTT.

There are a few counts of this clonotype. The rearrangement links TRBV2 to TRBJ1-3; the D is unclear. Germline loops: CDR1 SNHLY, CDR2 FYNNEI. The CDR3 has 15 amino acids. The V gene lost 4 bases and the J gene lost 2 bases, with 12 bases spanning the gap. The CDR3 DNA sequence: TGTGCCAGCAGTGCTAGGGAAGTGCCTGGAAACACCATATATTTT. Its protein is CASSAREVPGNTIYF.

Turning to this clonotype: One end of the junction varies from germline; a read error may be responsible. This chain connects TRBV20-1 to TRBJ2-1; D ambiguous. The CDR3 has 16 amino acids. Germline V gene lookup returns CDR1 DFQATT and CDR2 SNEGSKA (reference sequence). CDR3 coding DNA: TGCAGTGCTCGTCTCGTGACTCCTAGGGCCTACAATGAGCAGCTCTTC. This gives the protein CSARLVTPRAYNEQLF.

As concerns this clonotype: The conserved phenylalanine or tryptophan normally closing the CDR3 is absent here, so this likely arose from a read error. The V call is TRBV24-1, the J call TRBJ2-5; D not certain. The CDR3 is made up of 12 amino acids. The germline CDR1 and CDR2 sequences are KGHDR and SFDVKD. V was clipped by 0 bases and J by 2 bases, with 0 bases between them. The CDR3 DNA follows: TGTGCCACCAGTGATTTGCAAGAGACCCAGTACTAC. Translated, it gives CATSDLQETQYY.

Only a few counts were recorded for this clonotype. The chain employs TRBV27 and TRBJ1-1; D is unresolved. Germline assignment: CDR1 MNHEY and CDR2 SMNVEV (reference sequence). Trimming left V 7 bases short and J 0 bases short, with 21 bases between. The CDR3 contains 17 residues. As DNA, the CDR3 is TGTGCCAGCACGTTAACCAAAATGGATTCGGTGAACACTGAAGCTTTCTTT. This codes for CASTLTKMDSVNTEAFF.

The J gene is TRBJ2-4, the V gene TRBV2; 7 bases are a match to TRBD1. Germline assignment: CDR1 SNHLY and CDR2 FYNNEI. The V gene end was trimmed by 6 bases and the J gene end by 0 bases; junction bases not matched to a gene: 8. The CDR3 runs to 16 residues. CDR3 sequence: CASSPWDSLAKNIQYF. CDR3 coding DNA: TGTGCCAGCAGCCCATGGGACAGTTTAGCCAAAAACATTCAGTACTTC. The full variable domain, completed using reference TRBV2 and TRBJ2-4, is EPEVTQTPSHQVTQMGQEVILRCVPISNHLYFYWYRQILGQKVEFLVSFYNNEISEKSEIFDDQFSVERPDGSNFTLKIRSTKLEDSAMYFCASSPWDSLAKNIQYFGAGTRLSVL.

This clonotype has ten or more counts. This rearrangement joins TRBV11-2 to TRBJ2-7; TRBD2 aligns across 10 bases. Germline-derived CDR1 and CDR2 are SGHAT and FQNNGV. This CDR3 is built from 17 residues. V was clipped by 1 base and J by 1 base; unmatched bases: 7. The CDR3, as DNA: TGTGCCAGCAGCTTAGGGGGAGCGGGAGGGTTTTCCTACGAGCAGTACTTC. Translated, it gives CASSLGGAGGFSYEQYF.

The chain uses TRBV28 and TRBJ2-2; a possible D gene is TRBD2 (5 bases). V was trimmed by 7 bases and J by 4 bases, leaving 16 bases between them. This CDR3 comprises 15 residues. The germline CDR1 and CDR2 sequences are MDHEN and SYDVKM. CDR3 protein: CASTPGRGGTGELFF. In DNA form, the CDR3 reads TGTGCCAGCACCCCCGGGCGCGGAGGCACCGGGGAGCTGTTTTTT.

This clonotype was seen at least ten times. This chain joins TRBV10-3 and TRBJ2-5; 14 bases align to TRBD2. CDR1 and CDR2 (germline): ENHRY, SYGVKD. V gave up 4 bases and J gave up 5 bases; unmatched junction bases: 0. This CDR3 comprises 14 residues. DNA for the CDR3: TGTGCCATCAGTGGGACTAGCGGGAGGGAGACCCAGTACTTC. Protein product: CAISGTSGRETQYF.

For this clonotype: Sequence at one end of the junction differs from germline and may be a read error. The genes are TRBV9 and TRBJ2-2, with 7 bases matching TRBD2. The CDR3 contains 15 residues. Germline V lookup: CDR1 SGDLS, CDR2 YYNGEE. CDR3 amino acids: CASKRDYLKTGELFF. The CDR3 coding sequence is TGTGCCAGCAAGAGGGACTACTTAAAGACCGGGGAGCTGTTTTTC.

The chain joins TRBV18 to TRBJ1-1; D is uncertain. The CDR3 length is 16 residues. Germline CDR1 is KGHSH and CDR2 is LQKENI. Trimming pared 3 bases from V and 0 bases from J, leaving 14 bases between. The CDR3 bases are TGTGCCAGCTCACCTTTAGCCCGGACGGTGAACACTGAAGCTTTCTTT. Encoded protein: CASSPLARTVNTEAFF.

This clonotype was detected ten times or more. The chain couples TRBV10-3 to TRBJ2-7, with 8 bases that match TRBD1. The CDR3 totals 13 residues. V was clipped by 11 bases and J by 3 bases; unmatched bases: 9. Per the germline V gene, CDR1 is ENHRY and CDR2 is SYGVKD. In DNA, the CDR3 is TGTGCCCAGTCGGACAGGGCTCTCTACGAGCAGTACTTC. As protein: CAQSDRALYEQYF.

V and J are TRBV19 and TRBJ1-6, with D maybe TRBD1 (5 bases). In germline, CDR1 is LNHDA, CDR2 SQIVND (reference sequence). V was pared by 5 bases and J by 5 bases, with 10 bases between. This CDR3 is built from 14 residues. The CDR3 DNA reads as TGTGCCAGTAGTTACCAGGGTAATAATTCACCCCTCCACTTT. Translating gives CASSYQGNNSPLHF.

The V and J genes are TRBV7-8 and TRBJ1-5; TRBD1 agrees at 10 bases. The V gene's germline CDR1 is SGHVS and CDR2 FQNEAQ. V was pared by 1 base and J by 4 bases, with 4 bases of the junction left unmatched. The CDR3 totals 16 residues. The CDR3 DNA reads TGTGCCAGCAGCTTAGGTCGGGACAGGGGAAATCAGCCCCAGCATTTT. Its translation is CASSLGRDRGNQPQHF.